The following is a T cell receptor beta chain sequence with its context. As yet, its antigen is unknown. This sample was included in a study of Tregs in tolerant kidney transplant recipients. Study-wide points: Changing PCR primers prevented nucleotide comparison between some patients' samples.

The protocol was immunoSEQ multiplex PCR, while the TCRdb copy is restricted to in-frame clones and leaves out a portion. The sample lists 95,000 to 120,000 clones; 90% were seen once. Trimming cost V 0 bases and J 4 bases, with 10 bases left between them. CDR3 length: 14 residues. Germline CDR1 SGDLS, CDR2 YYNGEE. This TCR was sampled from a human donor who received a combined kidney and bone marrow transplant. Source: CD4+ T cells from blood, taken before the transplant. This chain connects TRBV9 to TRBJ2-5; a possible D gene is TRBD2 (7 bases). This chain's CDR3 is CASSVEGGRETQYF. CDR3 sequence (DNA): TGTGCCAGCAGCGTAGAGGGGGGGCGAGAGACCCAGTACTTC. The whole variable domain, remainder taken from reference TRBV9 and TRBJ2-5, is DSGVTQTPKHLITATGQRVTLRCSPRSGDLSVYWYQQSLDQGLQFLIQYYNGEERAKGNILERFSAQQFPDLHSELNLSSLELGDSALYFCASSVEGGRETQYFGPGTRLLVL.